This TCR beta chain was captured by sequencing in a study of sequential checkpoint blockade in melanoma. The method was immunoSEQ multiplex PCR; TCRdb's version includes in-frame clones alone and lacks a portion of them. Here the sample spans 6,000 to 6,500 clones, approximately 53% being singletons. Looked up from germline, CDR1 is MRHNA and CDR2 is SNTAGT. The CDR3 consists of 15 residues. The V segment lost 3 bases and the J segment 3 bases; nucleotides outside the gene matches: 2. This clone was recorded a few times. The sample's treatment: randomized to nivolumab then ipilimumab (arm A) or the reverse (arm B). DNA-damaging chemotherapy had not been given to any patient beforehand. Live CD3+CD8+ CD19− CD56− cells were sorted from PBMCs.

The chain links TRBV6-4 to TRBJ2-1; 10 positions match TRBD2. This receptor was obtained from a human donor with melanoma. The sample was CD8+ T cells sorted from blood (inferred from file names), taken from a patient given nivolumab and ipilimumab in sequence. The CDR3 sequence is CASSDLAGDYNEQFF. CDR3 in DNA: TGTGCCAGCAGTGATCTAGCGGGGGACTACAATGAGCAGTTCTTC.